This is a list of T cell receptor beta chains from one sample in a study of OX40 agonist ivuxolimab in advanced cancers. The method was immunoSEQ multiplex PCR; TCRdb's version includes in-frame clones alone and lacks a portion of them. The sample consists of approximately 58,000 clones, approximately 79% of them appearing once. This specimen consisted of CD4+ or CD8+ T cells sorted from blood, obtained in a trial of the OX40 agonist ivuxolimab. Receptors were obtained from an adult with an advanced solid tumor such as melanoma, head and neck, liver or kidney cancer. CDR3s include the opening cysteine and the closing phenylalanine or tryptophan. A D gene is named only where the DNA matches it firmly. Clone size is not always given. Where it is, it says once, few, many or a class for expanded clones.

clone_size	d_call	v_call	j_call	cdr3_aa	cdr3_nt
.	.	TRBV5-1	TRBJ1-2	CASSFLDRGYGYTF	TGCGCCAGCAGCTTTTTGGACAGAGGGTATGGCTACACCTTC
.	.	TRBV28	TRBJ1-2	CASSPHGNYGYTF	TGTGCCAGCAGTCCCCACGGTAACTATGGCTACACCTTC
.	TRBD2	TRBV5-1	TRBJ2-7	CASSNGLAGGYEQYF	TGCGCCAGCAGCAACGGACTAGCGGGGGGGTACGAGCAGTACTTC
.	.	TRBV5-5	TRBJ1-2	CASSPGTGVYYGYTF	TGTGCCAGCAGCCCTGGGACGGGGGTTTACTATGGCTACACCTTC
.	.	TRBV28	TRBJ2-5	CASSLSREETQYF	TGTGCCAGCAGTTTAAGCCGGGAAGAGACCCAGTACTTC
.	TRBD2	TRBV20-1	TRBJ2-1	CSARREEQFF	TGCAGTGCTAGGCGGGAGGAGCAGTTCTTC
few	TRBD1	TRBV7-2	TRBJ2-4	CASSKLRLRDRENIQYF	TGTGCCAGCAGTAAACTCCGATTGAGGGACAGGGAAAACATTCAGTACTTC
.	TRBD2	TRBV9	TRBJ2-7	CASSASGSAHEQYF	TGTGCCAGCAGCGCCAGCGGGAGTGCCCACGAGCAGTACTTC
.	.	TRBV19	TRBJ2-6	CASSIGAGANVLTF	TGTGCCAGTAGTATCGGAGCTGGGGCCAACGTCCTGACTTTC
.	.	TRBV5-6	TRBJ2-5	CASSLGVGETQYF	TGTGCCAGCAGCTTAGGGGTAGGCGAGACCCAGTACTTC
.	TRBD2	TRBV7-8	TRBJ2-7	CASSTMGLAYEQYF	TGTGCCAGCAGCACGATGGGACTAGCCTACGAGCAGTACTTC
.	TRBD1	TRBV27	TRBJ2-7	CASSWGTGTSYEQYF	TGTGCCAGCAGTTGGGGGACAGGGACCTCCTACGAGCAGTACTTC
.	.	TRBV28	TRBJ1-2	CASSLGGYGYTF	TGTGCCAGCAGTTTGGGGGGCTATGGCTACACCTTC
.	.	TRBV30	TRBJ2-7	CAWSGRTYEQYF	TGTGCCTGGAGTGGACGCACCTACGAGCAGTACTTC
.	.	TRBV28	TRBJ2-1	CASSYGRTGYNEQFF	TGTGCCAGCAGTTACGGACGTACTGGATACAATGAGCAGTTCTTC
.	TRBD1	TRBV10-3	TRBJ1-4	CAIRGRQGANEKLFF	TGTGCCATCAGGGGGAGACAGGGGGCTAATGAAAAACTGTTTTTT
.	.	TRBV19	TRBJ2-3	CASSMGRSTDTQYF	TGTGCCAGTAGTATGGGCAGGAGCACAGATACGCAGTATTTT
.	TRBD2	TRBV6-1	TRBJ2-7	CASSPGLALTYEQYF	TGTGCCAGCAGTCCCGGACTAGCGTTGACCTACGAGCAGTACTTC
.	.	TRBV28	TRBJ1-2	CASSTVPYGYTF	TGTGCCAGCAGTACTGTACCCTATGGCTACACCTTC